The 20 T cell receptor beta chains reported below all come from one sample, sequenced in a study of blood T cell repertoires in COVID-19. Profiled with immunoSEQ multiplex PCR; TCRdb holds only in-frame clones, not every one. This sample yields 150,000 or so clones, of which roughly 87% are seen a single time; about 4% belongs to the top ten. The sequencing input was PBMCs or T cells enriched from blood (not recorded which). The receptors come from a woman between 35 and 50 years old who had been exposed to COVID-19.

The J gene is TRBJ2-1, the V gene TRBV4-3; TRBD2 agrees at 12 bases. The germline CDR1 and CDR2 sequences are LGHNA and YSLEER. CDR3 size: 17 residues. V lost 0 bases and J lost 2; bases outside the gene matches: 2. The CDR3 DNA reads TGCGCCAGCAGCCAAGATCTAGCGGGAGGGCCCTACAATGAGCAGTTCTTC. As protein: CASSQDLAGGPYNEQFF.

This clone was counted once. The chain combines TRBV25-1 with TRBJ1-4; no firm D call. V was pared by 8 bases and J by 0 bases, with 16 bases between. The CDR3 covers 16 residues. Germline CDR1 reads MGHDK; CDR2 reads SYGVNS. CDR3 DNA sequence: TGTGCCAGCGGCAAAAAATCGGGAGCAACTAATGAAAAACTGTTTTTT. Translating it yields CASGKKSGATNEKLFF.

CDR3 in amino acids: CASSLRSQGAGNQPQHF. The DNA for the CDR3 is TGTGCCAGCAGTCTCCGCTCACAGGGGGCTGGGAATCAGCCCCAGCATTTT. V is TRBV13 and J is TRBJ1-5; 9 nucleotides agree with TRBD1. The V gene end was trimmed by 6 bases and the J gene end by 4 bases; junction bases not matched to a gene: 13. Germline V gene sequence: CDR1 PRHDT, CDR2 FYEKMQ (reference sequence). This CDR3 spans 17 amino acids.

This chain connects TRBV5-1 to TRBJ2-7; D may be TRBD1 (6 bases). CDR3 length: 14 amino acids. Germline V CDR1 and CDR2: SGHRS, YFSETQ. The germline V and J ends were trimmed by 0 bases and 3 bases, with 10 bases remaining between them. CDR3 region: CASSLGRGGYEQYF. CDR3 DNA: TGCGCCAGCAGCTTGGGCAGGGGCGGCTACGAGCAGTACTTC. The variable domain in full, completed from reference TRBV5-1 and TRBJ2-7, reads KAGVTQTPRYLIKTRGQQVTLSCSPISGHRSVSWYQQTPGQGLQFLFEYFSETQRNKGNFPGRFSGRQFSNSRSEMNVSTLELGDSALYLCASSLGRGGYEQYFGPGTRLTVT.

The CDR3, as DNA: TGTGCCAGCAGTGAAGGAGATTCAGGGGCTCTTAATGAAAAACTGTTTTTT. Protein product: CASSEGDSGALNEKLFF. The rearrangement links TRBV2 to TRBJ1-4; maybe TRBD1 (6 bases). The CDR3 sequence is 17 residues long. Between the trimmed V and J ends, which lost 1 base and 4 bases, there was a span of 16 bases. Germline lookup yields CDR1 SNHLY and CDR2 FYNNEI.

The V call is TRBV5-4, the J call TRBJ2-2; 7 bases fit TRBD2. The germline V gene has CDR1 SGHNT and CDR2 YYREEE (reference sequence). Trimming at V came to 3 bases and at J to 7 bases, leaving 9 bases not matched to a gene. The CDR3 length is 15 residues. CDR3 DNA sequence: TGTGCCAGCAGCTCTGACTCCTGGGGGGGCGGGGAGCTGTTTTTT. Translation: CASSSDSWGGGELFF.

This chain uses TRBV6-5 with TRBJ2-1; maybe TRBD1 (7 bases). V lost 7 bases to trimming and J lost 4 bases, with 14 bases between them. This CDR3 is 14 amino acids long. Germline V gene sequence: CDR1 MNHEY, CDR2 SVGAGI. CDR3 amino acids: CASTRDSGYNEQFF. The CDR3, as DNA: TGTGCCAGCACCCGGGACAGCGGGTACAATGAGCAGTTCTTC.

The V gene is TRBV3-1 (or the pseudogene TRBV3-2), the J gene TRBJ2-1; the match to TRBD1 covers 10 bases. Losses at the gene ends were 1 base for V and 4 bases for J; bases not matched to a gene: 10. This CDR3 has 18 residues. Germline-derived CDR1 and CDR2 are LGHDT and YNNKEL (reference sequence). The CDR3 DNA reads TGTGCCAGCAGCCAAGGCCTCCCGGGACAGGGGTATTACAATGAGCAGTTCTTC. Translated: CASSQGLPGQGYYNEQFF.

This chain connects TRBV7-2 to TRBJ1-5; D perhaps matches TRBD1 (5 bases). Between the trimmed V and J ends, which lost 5 bases and 8 bases, there was a span of 13 bases. The CDR3 has 13 amino acids. Germline V CDR1 and CDR2: SGHTA, FQGNSA. The chain's CDR3 is CASSVQLQEPQHF. CDR3 nucleotide sequence: TGTGCCAGCAGCGTACAATTACAGGAGCCCCAGCATTTT.

DNA for the CDR3: TGTGCCAGCAGCACTCGACGGGTGGCTGAAGCTTTCTTT. This codes for CASSTRRVAEAFF. This chain connects TRBV21-1 to TRBJ1-1. TRBV21-1 is a recognized pseudogene. The CDR3 is 13 amino acids.

The chain has TRBV28 and TRBJ2-1, with D hard to call. V lost 1 base and J 0 bases, leaving 7 bases between the germline ends. The germline CDR1 and CDR2 sequences are MDHEN and SYDVKM. This CDR3 region has 15 residues. The DNA of the CDR3 is TGTGCCAGCAGTTTATCGCTGGCCTCCTACAATGAGCAGTTCTTC. It encodes CASSLSLASYNEQFF.

The rearrangement uses TRBV12-3 or TRBV12-4 and TRBJ1-2; D may be TRBD1 (6 bases). Trimming removed 6 bases at V and 5 bases at J, with 10 bases between. This CDR3 is built from 12 residues. The CDR3 here is CASSAGVYGYTF. The CDR3, as DNA: TGTGCCAGCAGCGCAGGGGTTTATGGCTACACCTTC.

This clone was detected only once. The V and J genes are TRBV19 and TRBJ1-5; 8 positions match TRBD1. Germline CDR1 and CDR2: LNHDA and SQIVND (reference sequence). There are 14 residues in the CDR3. The ends lost 5 bases at V and 4 bases at J; junction bases unmatched: 4. CDR3 residues: CASSAQGVNQPQHF. In nucleotides, the CDR3 is TGTGCCAGTAGTGCACAGGGGGTTAATCAGCCCCAGCATTTT.

The rearrangement links TRBV7-9 to TRBJ2-1; 11 nucleotides line up with TRBD1. Losses at the gene ends were 6 bases for V and 8 bases for J; bases not matched to a gene: 9. Germline assignment: CDR1 SEHNR and CDR2 FQNEAQ (reference sequence). CDR3 length: 15 residues. In nucleotides, the CDR3 is TGTGCCAGCAGTTTGGGACAGGGGGGGATTGATGAGCAGTTCTTC. It encodes CASSLGQGGIDEQFF.

This clone was picked up a small number of times. The chain combines TRBV7-8 with TRBJ2-2, with a possible D match to TRBD2 (6 bases). CDR1 and CDR2 from the germline V gene are SGHVS and FQNEAQ. This CDR3 spans 13 amino acids. The V end was cut by 5 bases, the J end by 6 bases, with 10 bases between. The CDR3 region has the DNA TGTGCCAGCAGCCCCAGGGAGGCCGGGGAGCTGTTTTTT. Translated: CASSPREAGELFF.

This clone was recorded once. The chain employs TRBV29-1 and TRBJ2-3, with 10 bases lining up with TRBD1. Germline-derived CDR1 and CDR2 are SQVTM and ANQGSEA. V lost 2 bases, J lost 2 bases, and 7 bases stayed unmatched. The CDR3 length is 16 residues. CDR3 protein: CSVELTGTGATDTQYF. The CDR3 DNA reads TGCAGCGTTGAACTAACCGGGACAGGGGCCACAGATACGCAGTATTTT.

V usage is TRBV28 and J usage is TRBJ2-2, with TRBD2 matching over 8 bases. Trimming at V came to 4 bases and at J to 3 bases, leaving 13 bases not matched to a gene. CDR3 length: 18 amino acids. CDR1 and CDR2 (germline): MDHEN, SYDVKM. The CDR3 loop is CASSSPGLGGAYTGELFF. The CDR3 DNA sequence: TGTGCCAGCAGTTCTCCGGGACTAGGAGGTGCCTACACCGGGGAGCTGTTTTTT.

The chain carries TRBV29-1 and TRBJ1-2; D gene uncertain. Germline V gene data show CDR1 as SQVTM and CDR2 as ANQGSEA. Trimming removed 4 bases at V and 5 bases at J, with 17 bases between. The CDR3 contains 14 residues. The CDR3 DNA sequence: TGCAGCGTTGTCCTGGCCCCGGCGAGGTATGGCTACACCTTC. Protein product: CSVVLAPARYGYTF.

This chain links TRBV28 with TRBJ1-1; D is unresolved. The CDR3 is 13 residues long. Germline V gives CDR1 MDHEN, CDR2 SYDVKM. Trimming shortened V by 6 bases and J by 3 bases, and 11 bases separated the two germline ends. CDR3 in amino acids: CASRTDGDTEAFF. CDR3 in DNA: TGTGCCAGCAGGACGGACGGGGACACTGAAGCTTTCTTT. The full variable domain, rest sourced from reference TRBV28 and TRBJ1-1, is DVKVTQSSRYLVKRTGEKVFLECVQDMDHENMFWYRQDPGLGLRLIYFSYDVKMKEKGDIPEGYSVSREKKERFSLILESASTNQTSMYLCASRTDGDTEAFFGQGTRLTVV.

The chain employs TRBV21-1 and TRBJ1-2; the tabulated D call, TRBD1, remains unverified against the DNA. TRBV21-1 is an annotated pseudogene. This CDR3 comprises 16 residues. The CDR3 spells CASSKDSPGVSYGYTF. The CDR3 DNA follows: TGTGCCAGCAGCAAAGATTCCCCAGGGGTTTCCTATGGCTACACCTTC.